This T cell receptor beta chain was captured in a study of T-cell reconstitution after alpha-beta-depleted transplantation in children. Germline V lookup: CDR1 SQVTM, CDR2 ANQGSEA. V was cut by 2 bases and J by 0 bases, with 8 bases left in between. This CDR3 comprises 15 residues. Unique molecular identifiers were incorporated into the prepared TCRbeta library. TCRdb re-derived calls from the PCR reads in MiXCR, one entry per CDR3 protein. The table lists around 380,000 distinct CDR3 sequences, roughly a tenth of them singletons. The chain combines TRBV29-1 with TRBJ2-6, with a tentative D call TRBD1 (6 bases). The sample consisted of PBMCs from the stem cell graft donor, taken from the stem cell graft. This receptor was identified in a human donor who donated a stem cell graft to a child with acute myeloid leukemia. CDR3 sequence (DNA): TGCAGCGTTGAAACAGGGACCTCTGGGGCCAACGTCCTGACTTTC. Protein: CSVETGTSGANVLTF.